Presented here are 10 T cell receptor beta chains from one specimen sequenced in a study of spatial heterogeneity in lung cancer. TCRdb used MiXCR to reprocess the 5' RACE reads, holding one entry per CDR3 protein. The sample yields 20,000 to 25,000 distinct CDR3 sequences, about 4.5% seen once. Indicated time point: sample taken at primary tumor resection. In each case, whole RNA from tumor, nontumor lung or frozen PBMC was sequenced unsorted. The input for sequencing was PBMCs, taken at surgery. The source is a male donor with early-stage non-small cell lung cancer.

This clonotype has at least ten counts. The chain carries TRBV27 and TRBJ1-3; maybe TRBD1 (6 bases). Germline loops: CDR1 MNHEY, CDR2 SMNVEV (reference sequence). Between the trimmed V and J ends, which lost 1 base and 2 bases, there was a span of 9 bases. The CDR3 consists of 15 residues. CDR3 nucleotides: TGTGCCAGCAGTTTATTAGGGGGACCTGGAAACACCATATATTTT. This encodes CASSLLGGPGNTIYF.

This clonotype occurred many times. The chain links TRBV5-5 to TRBJ1-2; 7 bases match TRBD1. Trimming at V came to 3 bases and at J to 4 bases, leaving 6 bases not matched to a gene. This CDR3 has 14 residues. CDR1 and CDR2 (germline): SGHKS, YYEKEE (reference sequence). Written as DNA, the CDR3 is TGTGCCAGCAGCTCGAGCCGGGACAGCTATGGCTACACCTTC. Its protein product is CASSSSRDSYGYTF.

This clonotype was found many times. V gene TRBV20-1 combines with J gene TRBJ1-4, with D possibly matching TRBD1 (5 bases). The germline V and J ends were trimmed by 3 bases and 7 bases, with 9 bases remaining between them. The CDR3 runs 12 residues. CDR1 is DFQATT and CDR2 is SNEGSKA in the germline V gene (reference sequence). This CDR3 is CSASPRGEKLFF. The CDR3 DNA reads TGCAGTGCTAGCCCGAGGGGTGAAAAACTGTTTTTT.

There are many counts of this clonotype. CDR3 DNA sequence: TGTGCCAGCAGTCGCGGACTAGGGGGAGAGACCCAGTACTTC. Translated, it gives CASSRGLGGETQYF. The V gene is TRBV6-5, the J gene TRBJ2-5, with D possibly matching TRBD2 (7 bases). Trimming left V 5 bases short and J 4 bases short, with 14 bases between. The CDR3 is 14 residues long. The germline CDR1 and CDR2 sequences are MNHEY and SVGAGI.

This clonotype was recorded at least ten times. The chain recombines TRBV21-1 with TRBJ1-2; the table's TRBD1 call for D was not verified on the DNA. TRBV21-1 is reported as a pseudogene. This CDR3 is 14 amino acids long. CDR3 coding DNA: TGTGCCAGCAGCAAGTCGGGACAGAGCTATGGCTACACCTTC. Translating it yields CASSKSGQSYGYTF.

This clonotype was counted at least ten times. J is TRBJ2-5 and V is TRBV24-1; 7 bases agree with TRBD2. The germline CDR1 and CDR2 sequences are KGHDR and SFDVKD. CDR3 length equals 16 residues. The trim removed 1 base at V and 2 bases at J, leaving 6 bases unmatched. Here the CDR3 reads CATSDFNRRGQETQYF. CDR3 bases: TGTGCCACCAGTGATTTTAACAGGCGGGGGCAAGAGACCCAGTACTTC.

This clonotype was recorded at least ten times. Here the CDR3 DNA reads TGTGCCAGTAGTATGACGGGACAGAATCAGCCCCAGCATTTT. It translates to CASSMTGQNQPQHF. V is TRBV19 and J is TRBJ1-5; TRBD1 agrees at 7 bases. Trimming at V came to 3 bases and at J to 4 bases, leaving 3 bases not matched to a gene. CDR1 LNHDA and CDR2 SQIVND come from the germline V gene (reference sequence). The CDR3 is 14 residues long. The full variable domain, with the rest looked up from reference TRBV19 and TRBJ1-5, is DGGITQSPKYLFRKEGQNVTLSCEQNLNHDAMYWYRQDPGQGLRLIYYSQIVNDFQKGDIAEGYSVSREKKESFPLTVTSAQKNPTAFYLCASSMTGQNQPQHFGDGTRLSIL.

This clonotype was recorded at least ten times. V and J are TRBV4-2 and TRBJ1-6; 11 bases fit TRBD1. Looked up from germline, CDR1 is LGHNA and CDR2 is YNFKEQ. This CDR3 contains 15 residues. V gave up 4 bases and J gave up 8 bases; unmatched junction bases: 4. The CDR3 DNA reads as TGTGCCAGCAGCCCTCAGGGACAGGGGGATTCACCCCTCCACTTT. It translates to CASSPQGQGDSPLHF.

This clonotype was counted only a few times. CDR3 bases: TGTGCCAGCAGCGGGAAGGCCGGGGAGCTGTTTTTT. It codes for CASSGKAGELFF. This rearrangement joins TRBV4-2 to TRBJ2-2; no definite D call. This CDR3 contains 12 residues. CDR1 and CDR2 from the germline V gene are LGHNA and YNFKEQ. V dropped 5 bases and J dropped 6 bases, with 7 bases sitting between them.

This clonotype was seen repeatedly, ten times or more. J is TRBJ2-7 and V is TRBV20-1; TRBD2 might be the D (5 bases). V was cut by 3 bases and J by 5 bases, with 20 bases left in between. Germline V gene sequence: CDR1 DFQATT, CDR2 SNEGSKA (reference sequence). The CDR3 has 15 amino acids. The CDR3 DNA follows: TGCAGTGCTAGGGGTGGATGGCTCGGGAAGGACGAGCAGTACTTC. Amino acids: CSARGGWLGKDEQYF.